This entry lists 23 T cell receptor beta chains sequenced from one sample in a study of T-cell memory formation after mild COVID-19. TCRdb recomputed calls from the 5' RACE reads with MiXCR, one row per CDR3 protein. This table holds roughly 450,000 distinct CDR3 sequences, 15% to 20% found once. Sequenced sample: PBMCs or a T cell subset sorted from them (not recorded which). These receptors were obtained from an adult woman who had mild COVID-19 (a few samples of this study predate the infection). Cell type and time point are not known.

This clonotype was found a few times. The chain links TRBV10-3 to TRBJ1-4; D call uncertain. Trimming stripped 0 bases from V and 5 bases from J, with 10 bases between. The CDR3 extends over 15 amino acids. Looked up from germline, CDR1 is ENHRY and CDR2 is SYGVKD. The CDR3, as DNA: TGTGCCATCAGTGAGTCGGGAGGGAAAAATGAAAAACTGTTTTTT. Translated: CAISESGGKNEKLFF.

This clonotype has only a few counts. The genes are TRBV7-2 and TRBJ2-1; 9 bases are a match to TRBD2. The germline V gene encodes CDR1 SGHTA and CDR2 FQGNSA. The CDR3 spans 16 residues. The J segment lost 6 bases and the V segment lost 1 base, leaving 7 bases of the junction unmatched. The DNA of the CDR3 is TGTGCCAGCAGCTTAGTAGGGACTAGCTTGGTCAATGAGCAGTTCTTC. Amino acids: CASSLVGTSLVNEQFF.

The chain recombines TRBV11-2 with TRBJ2-6; D may be TRBD1 (6 bases). Deletions cut 2 bases from V and 3 bases from J, with 8 bases between. There are 15 residues in the CDR3. Germline V gene sequence: CDR1 SGHAT, CDR2 FQNNGV. Here the CDR3 DNA reads TGTGCCAGCAGCTTAACAGGGCGTGGGGCCAACGTCCTGACTTTC. Protein: CASSLTGRGANVLTF. Using reference TRBV11-2 and TRBJ2-6 for the parts outside the CDR3, the full variable domain is EAGVAQSPRYKIIEKRQSVAFWCNPISGHATLYWYQQILGQGPKLLIQFQNNGVVDDSQLPKDRFSAERLKGVDSTLKIQPAKLEDSAVYLCASSLTGRGANVLTFGAGSRLTVL.

This clonotype was observed a few times. The J gene is TRBJ2-2, the V gene TRBV25-1, with a weak D call TRBD2 (6 bases). Per the germline V gene, CDR1 is MGHDK and CDR2 is SYGVNS. The CDR3 spans 15 residues. Trimming removed 1 base from V and 4 bases from J, with 10 bases in between. The CDR3, as DNA: TGTGCCAGCAGTGAATTCGGGGGTGGCACCGGGGAGCTGTTTTTT. Protein: CASSEFGGGTGELFF.

The rearrangement links TRBV14 to TRBJ2-1; 11 bases match TRBD2. The germline CDR1 and CDR2 sequences are SGHDN and FVKESK. V trimming: 2 bases; J trimming: 6 bases; junction bases outside the gene matches: 6. This CDR3 is built from 16 residues. CDR3 nucleotides: TGTGCCAGCAGCCAACTCCGGCTAGCGGGAGGCAATGAGCAGTTCTTC. Translated: CASSQLRLAGGNEQFF.

This clonotype was observed a handful of times. The chain joins TRBV9 to TRBJ2-1, with D possibly matching TRBD2 (5 bases). Germline V lookup: CDR1 SGDLS, CDR2 YYNGEE. Between the trimmed V and J ends, which lost 4 bases and 5 bases, there was a span of 10 bases. The CDR3 is 13 amino acids. For the CDR3, the DNA is TGTGCCAGCAGCCCCGGGGTTCACAATGAGCAGTTCTTC. Its protein product is CASSPGVHNEQFF.

V is TRBV7-3 and J is TRBJ2-7; TRBD2 agrees at 7 bases. Germline V gene data show CDR1 as SGHTA and CDR2 as FQGTGA. V trimming: 5 bases; J trimming: 3 bases; junction bases outside the gene matches: 10. The CDR3 consists of 15 residues. Written as DNA, the CDR3 is TGTGCCAGCAGCCCTCTCGCGGGAGAAGGCTACGAGCAGTACTTC. Its protein is CASSPLAGEGYEQYF.

Ten or more counts support this clonotype. The chain joins TRBV5-5 to TRBJ2-6, with D possibly matching TRBD1 (5 bases). Germline loops: CDR1 SGHKS, CDR2 YYEKEE (reference sequence). This CDR3 spans 16 amino acids. The V and J ends lost 1 base and 0 bases respectively, with 8 bases between them. CDR3: CASSLRTNSGANVLTF. The DNA of the CDR3 is TGTGCCAGCAGCTTGAGGACAAACTCTGGGGCCAACGTCCTGACTTTC.

This clonotype appeared a few times. The chain uses TRBV5-4 and TRBJ2-3, with 7 nucleotides matching TRBD1. CDR1 and CDR2 from the germline V gene are SGHNT and YYREEE (reference sequence). This CDR3 is 15 amino acids long. The J segment lost 3 bases and the V segment lost 2 bases, leaving 6 bases of the junction unmatched. The CDR3 is CASSFPGTETDTQYF. Written as DNA, the CDR3 is TGTGCCAGCAGCTTCCCCGGGACAGAAACAGATACGCAGTATTTT.

This clonotype was observed a handful of times. The DNA is omitted, as the CDR3 cannot be located on it reliably, and the CDR3 follows TCRdb's listing. The chain recombines TRBV5-1 with TRBJ2-3; the D call of TRBD2 is as the table states it, not checked on the DNA. The germline V gene encodes CDR1 SGHRS and CDR2 YFSETQ. The CDR3 has 17 residues if both end residues are counted. The CDR3 region is CASSTSTSGGATDTQYF.

This clonotype was picked up a small number of times. This chain links TRBV9 with TRBJ2-3; no clear D. The germline CDR1 and CDR2 sequences are SGDLS and YYNGEE. The CDR3 consists of 14 residues. Trimming removed 4 bases from V and 5 bases from J, with 14 bases in between. This chain's CDR3 is CASSLAGFKDTQYF. The CDR3 nucleotides read TGTGCCAGCAGCCTTGCAGGATTCAAAGATACGCAGTATTTT.

This clonotype was seen a few times. The genes are TRBV5-1 and TRBJ1-1; possible D gene TRBD1, 5 bases. Germline V gene lookup returns CDR1 SGHRS and CDR2 YFSETQ. V lost 3 bases to trimming and J lost 3 bases, with 9 bases between them. The CDR3 loop spans 13 amino acids. CDR3 residues: CASSSRVDTEAFF. CDR3 nucleotide sequence: TGCGCCAGCAGCTCCAGGGTTGACACTGAAGCTTTCTTT.

The rearrangement uses TRBV6-5 and TRBJ2-7; TRBD1 matches at 8 bases. V shed 5 bases and J 2 bases; nucleotides not matched to a gene: 8. CDR1 and CDR2 from the germline V gene are MNHEY and SVGAGI. The CDR3 length is 15 residues. CDR3 DNA sequence: TGTGCCAGCAGTCAACATAGGACAGGGCCCTACGAGCAGTACTTC. The encoded protein is CASSQHRTGPYEQYF.

V usage is TRBV20-1 and J usage is TRBJ2-2; a possible D gene is TRBD2 (5 bases). The CDR3 is 13 amino acids. Germline CDR1 DFQATT, CDR2 SNEGSKA (reference sequence). Trimming took 6 bases from V and 0 from J, leaving 8 bases between them. CDR3 bases: TGCAGTGCGGAGCGGACGAACACCGGGGAGCTGTTTTTT. This sequence encodes CSAERTNTGELFF.

The sample holds many counts of this clonotype. J is TRBJ2-1 and V is TRBV10-3; 9 bases agree with TRBD2. The trim removed 4 bases at V and 3 bases at J, leaving 1 base unmatched. Per germline, CDR1 ENHRY and CDR2 SYGVKD. The CDR3 covers 14 residues. The CDR3 nucleotides are TGTGCCATCAGTGCTAGCGGGGTCTACAATGAGCAGTTCTTC. It codes for CAISASGVYNEQFF.

The CDR3 loop reads CASSEASRGRNQPQHF. Written as DNA, the CDR3 is TGTGCCAGCAGTGAAGCGAGCAGGGGACGCAATCAGCCCCAGCATTTT. The chain is built from TRBV6-1 and TRBJ1-5; maybe TRBD1 (6 bases). V lost 0 bases, J lost 2 bases, and 11 bases lay in between. Germline V gene sequence: CDR1 MNHNS, CDR2 SASEGT. CDR3 size: 16 residues.

This clonotype occurred a few times. This chain uses TRBV5-1 with TRBJ1-6; D perhaps matches TRBD1 (6 bases). The germline V gene has CDR1 SGHRS and CDR2 YFSETQ. CDR3 size: 17 residues. The V and J ends lost 0 bases and 7 bases respectively, with 17 bases between them. The CDR3 region is CASSLASSGALNSPLHF. The CDR3 DNA reads as TGCGCCAGCAGCTTGGCCAGCTCAGGGGCCCTGAATTCACCCCTCCACTTT.

In this sample, this clonotype turned up a few times. The CDR3 region is CSASRGGIYNEQFF. CDR3 DNA: TGCAGTGCTAGCCGGGGGGGCATATACAATGAGCAGTTCTTC. The gene calls are TRBV20-1 and TRBJ2-1; TRBD2 aligns across 8 bases. V lost 3 bases and J lost 4; bases outside the gene matches: 5. The CDR3 length is 14 residues. Germline CDR1 is DFQATT and CDR2 is SNEGSKA (reference sequence).

In this sample, this clonotype turned up a few times. V and J are TRBV20-1 and TRBJ2-3; D perhaps matches TRBD2 (5 bases). The V gene's germline CDR1 is DFQATT and CDR2 SNEGSKA (reference sequence). V lost 0 bases and J 0 bases, leaving 16 bases between the germline ends. This CDR3 region has 17 residues. The CDR3 sequence is CSARDSAGVRSTDTQYF. For the CDR3, the DNA is TGCAGTGCTAGAGATTCGGCGGGCGTTCGAAGCACAGATACGCAGTATTTT.

This clonotype was observed at least ten times. The CDR3 DNA is TGCGCCAGCAGCCCCGTAGGTGGGGGTCAGCCCCAGCATTTT. As protein: CASSPVGGGQPQHF. The chain joins TRBV5-1 to TRBJ1-5, with TRBD1 as a possible D gene (5 bases). CDR1 is SGHRS and CDR2 is YFSETQ in the germline V gene. The CDR3 loop spans 14 amino acids. The ends were cut back, 4 bases at V and 6 bases at J, with 14 bases in the middle.

At least ten counts were recorded for this clonotype. The chain is built from TRBV18 and TRBJ2-4; the D is unclear. V was trimmed by 5 bases and J by 3 bases, leaving 11 bases between them. The CDR3 contains 14 residues. Germline CDR1 is KGHSH and CDR2 is LQKENI. The CDR3 loop is CASSTTDGKNIQYF. The CDR3 DNA sequence: TGTGCCAGCTCAACGACGGACGGCAAAAACATTCAGTACTTC.

In this sample, this clonotype turned up many times. The rearrangement joins TRBV6-6 to TRBJ1-1, with 7 bases lining up with TRBD1. The V segment lost 2 bases and the J segment 2 bases; nucleotides outside the gene matches: 2. The CDR3 consists of 14 residues. CDR1 MNHNY and CDR2 SVGAGI come from the germline V gene (reference sequence). The CDR3 loop reads CASSYRGRNTEAFF. CDR3 nucleotide sequence: TGTGCCAGCAGTTACAGGGGGCGAAACACTGAAGCTTTCTTT.

The rearrangement joins TRBV21-1 to TRBJ2-7. TRBV21-1 is listed as a pseudogene. The CDR3 is 18 amino acids. The CDR3 loop reads CASSKGFTDTPEDYEQYF. In nucleotides, the CDR3 is TGTGCCAGCAGCAAAGGATTCACTGACACACCTGAAGACTACGAGCAGTACTTC.